This T cell receptor beta chain appears in the sequencing data of a study of blood T cell repertoires in COVID-19. About the research overall: Spain, Italy and the United States supplied samples that represented acute and convalescent COVID-19. Nucleic acid was either cDNA or gDNA, and it came from T cells, B-cell-depleted T cells, or PBMCs.

Trimming cost V 4 bases and J 10 bases, with 14 bases left between them. The CDR3 has 13 residues. The germline V gene encodes CDR1 SQVTM and CDR2 ANQGSEA. This clone appeared a few times. As processed by the authors: Scientists estimated how many nucleated cells there were by amplifying reference gene primers. Using immunoSEQ multiplex PCR, the repertoire was profiled, and TCRdb retains in-frame clones only, with some absent. V and J calls and clone size are copied from that table; D and trimming were computed from the DNA. The sample has around 270,000 clones, roughly nine tenths seen once. The chain uses TRBV29-1 and TRBJ1-6; D might be TRBD1 (5 bases). This clonotype was obtained from a man in his forties or fifties who had recovered from COVID-19. Sample: peripheral blood. The CDR3 DNA follows: TGCAGCGTTGTGAGTGTGGCAGGGTCACCCCTCCACTTT. It specifies CSVVSVAGSPLHF.